This T cell receptor (beta chain) derives from a study of immune evolution from preneoplasia to lung adenocarcinoma. Whole-study context: HLA loss of heterozygosity: 7% AIS, over 12% MIA, around 35% ADC, none AAH.

Germline V lookup: CDR1 SEHNR, CDR2 FQNEAQ (reference sequence). The CDR3 has 13 residues. Trimming removed 5 bases from V and 3 bases from J, with 10 bases in between. Measured with immunoSEQ multiplex PCR; TCRdb has only the in-frame clones, and not every one. Of some 7,700 clones in the sample, around 85% were seen once. Between about 2014 and 2018, patients underwent resection in Japan or China. Two lung cancer pathologists independently confirmed each histologic diagnosis. As regards this clone: Its target is unknown.

General study findings and limits: From normal lung to invasive adenocarcinoma, top clone frequencies appeared to decrease.

This sequence originates from a donor at least 70 years old with lung adenocarcinoma. The sample was FFPE minimally invasive lung adenocarcinoma tissue. V is TRBV7-9 and J is TRBJ1-1; D is undetermined. The CDR3 DNA follows: TGTGCCAGCAGCACACGTCGGGACACTGAAGCTTTCTTT. The encoded protein is CASSTRRDTEAFF.